A selection of T cell receptor beta chains follows, all from one sample in a study of blood T cell repertoires in COVID-19. Sequencing used immunoSEQ multiplex PCR; TCRdb keeps in-frame clones, though not all of them. Of over 200,000 clones detected, 65% to 90% appear once; the ten largest clones hold more than 9%. Sequences were obtained from peripheral blood. Every receptor here comes from a man aged 50 to 59 with COVID-19, enrolled during active disease. Both conserved end residues are part of each CDR3. Fields, in order: J gene, D gene, V gene, clone size, CDR3 DNA, CDR3 protein. D genes are given only for firm matches. Not all rows give a size; the values are once, few, many and, for expanded clones, a class.

j_call: TRBJ2-1
d_call: -
v_call: TRBV19
clone_size: -
cdr3_nt: TGTGCCAGTAGTATTCGTCCAGGGCGCTCCTACAATGAGCAGTTCTTC
cdr3_aa: CASSIRPGRSYNEQFF

j_call: TRBJ1-4
d_call: -
v_call: TRBV28
clone_size: -
cdr3_nt: TGTGCCAGCAGCCCCGGGGGAGGTAGGGATGAAAAACTGTTTTTT
cdr3_aa: CASSPGGGRDEKLFF

j_call: TRBJ2-3
d_call: -
v_call: TRBV24-1
clone_size: -
cdr3_nt: TGTGCCACCAGTCGGGCAGGGGACACAGATACGCAGTATTTT
cdr3_aa: CATSRAGDTDTQYF

j_call: TRBJ1-2
d_call: TRBD1
v_call: TRBV19
clone_size: once
cdr3_nt: TGTGCCAGTAGTACTGATAGACAGGGGGCGACTGGCTACACCTTC
cdr3_aa: CASSTDRQGATGYTF

j_call: TRBJ2-3
d_call: TRBD2
v_call: TRBV2
clone_size: once
cdr3_nt: TGTGCCAGCAGTGATTGGGCGGGGGGCACAGATACGCAGTATTTT
cdr3_aa: CASSDWAGGTDTQYF

j_call: TRBJ2-3
d_call: TRBD2
v_call: TRBV2
clone_size: -
cdr3_nt: TGTGCCAGCAGCGACGGGACTAGCGCAGATACGCAGTATTTT
cdr3_aa: CASSDGTSADTQYF

j_call: TRBJ2-1
d_call: TRBD2
v_call: TRBV7-9
clone_size: -
cdr3_nt: TGTGCCAGCAGCCCCGGGACTAATTTTGGTGAGCAGTTCTTC
cdr3_aa: CASSPGTNFGEQFF

j_call: TRBJ2-7
d_call: TRBD1
v_call: TRBV7-9
clone_size: many
cdr3_nt: TGTGCCAGCAGCTTAGTAGGACAGGGGGCGCGTTACGAGCAGTACTTC
cdr3_aa: CASSLVGQGARYEQYF

j_call: TRBJ1-5
d_call: -
v_call: TRBV2
clone_size: few
cdr3_nt: TGTGCCAGCACGCGGCTCTTGAGTAGCAATCAGCCCCAGCATTTT
cdr3_aa: CASTRLLSSNQPQHF

j_call: TRBJ2-7
d_call: TRBD2
v_call: TRBV11-2
clone_size: -
cdr3_nt: TGTGCCAGCAGCTTACAAACTAGCGACCTCTACGAGCAGTACTTC
cdr3_aa: CASSLQTSDLYEQYF

j_call: TRBJ1-1
d_call: TRBD1
v_call: TRBV18
clone_size: -
cdr3_nt: TGTGCCAGCTCACCTCCGGGACAGGGGAGTACTGAAGCTTTCTTT
cdr3_aa: CASSPPGQGSTEAFF

j_call: TRBJ2-3
d_call: TRBD2
v_call: TRBV2
clone_size: -
cdr3_nt: TGTGCCAGCAGGGGACTAGCCGGTGCAGATACGCAGTATTTT
cdr3_aa: CASRGLAGADTQYF

j_call: TRBJ2-3
d_call: -
v_call: TRBV6-5
clone_size: -
cdr3_nt: TGTGCCAGCAGTTACGGTGAGGATACGCAGTATTTT
cdr3_aa: CASSYGEDTQYF

j_call: TRBJ2-1
d_call: TRBD2
v_call: TRBV2
clone_size: -
cdr3_nt: TGTGCCAGCAGCCCCAAACTAGCGGGGGGGCCCTATGAGCAGTTCTTC
cdr3_aa: CASSPKLAGGPYEQFF

j_call: TRBJ2-7
d_call: -
v_call: TRBV7-6
clone_size: -
cdr3_nt: TGTGCCAGCAGCTTAGCGCGGCAGGGCCACGAGCAGTACTTC
cdr3_aa: CASSLARQGHEQYF

j_call: TRBJ1-6
d_call: TRBD1
v_call: TRBV7-2
clone_size: -
cdr3_nt: TGTGCCAGCAGCTTAGCGGGACAGGGGTATAATTCACCCCTCCACTTT
cdr3_aa: CASSLAGQGYNSPLHF

j_call: TRBJ2-3
d_call: -
v_call: TRBV7-7
clone_size: -
cdr3_nt: TGTGCTAGCAGCCTAGGACTCACAGATACGCAGTATTTT
cdr3_aa: CASSLGLTDTQYF

j_call: TRBJ1-5
d_call: -
v_call: TRBV30
clone_size: -
cdr3_nt: TGTGCCTGGAGTGCCGGGGACAATCAGCCCCAGCATTTT
cdr3_aa: CAWSAGDNQPQHF

j_call: TRBJ1-5
d_call: -
v_call: TRBV28
clone_size: -
cdr3_nt: TGTGCCAGCAGTGTGTCAGGGCCAAGTCAGCCCCAGCATTTT
cdr3_aa: CASSVSGPSQPQHF

j_call: TRBJ1-4
d_call: TRBD1
v_call: TRBV19
clone_size: -
cdr3_nt: TGTGCCAGTAGAGAGGGGGCGGTTGAAAAACTGTTTTTT
cdr3_aa: CASREGAVEKLFF

j_call: TRBJ2-7
d_call: -
v_call: TRBV18
clone_size: -
cdr3_nt: TGTGCCAGCTCACCACTCGTGTCCTACCCCTACGAGCAGTACTTC
cdr3_aa: CASSPLVSYPYEQYF

j_call: TRBJ2-7
d_call: TRBD1
v_call: TRBV7-3
clone_size: -
cdr3_nt: TGTGCCAGCAGCTTGATACCGGGACAGGGCTACGAGCAGTACTTC
cdr3_aa: CASSLIPGQGYEQYF

j_call: TRBJ2-3
d_call: TRBD2
v_call: TRBV7-6
clone_size: -
cdr3_nt: TGTGCCAGCAGCCCCCTGAGTAGCGGGACTCGGGGGTCAGATACGCAGTATTTT
cdr3_aa: CASSPLSSGTRGSDTQYF

j_call: TRBJ2-2
d_call: TRBD1
v_call: TRBV4-1
clone_size: -
cdr3_nt: TGCGCCAGCAGCCAAGGACAGGGGGCGATCGGGGAGCTGTTTTTT
cdr3_aa: CASSQGQGAIGELFF

j_call: TRBJ2-1
d_call: -
v_call: TRBV3-1/TRBV3-2
clone_size: -
cdr3_nt: TGTGCCAGCAGCCCACCAGGGGTCCCCAATGAGCAGTTCTTC
cdr3_aa: CASSPPGVPNEQFF

j_call: TRBJ2-3
d_call: -
v_call: TRBV2
clone_size: -
cdr3_nt: TGTGCCAGCAGCCCTAGTGGAGATACGCAGTATTTT
cdr3_aa: CASSPSGDTQYF

j_call: TRBJ1-1
d_call: -
v_call: TRBV6-5
clone_size: medium-sized
cdr3_nt: TGTGCCAGCAGCGATGGAGGCGACTCGACTGAAGCTTTCTTT
cdr3_aa: CASSDGGDSTEAFF

j_call: TRBJ1-6
d_call: -
v_call: TRBV3-1/TRBV3-2
clone_size: -
cdr3_nt: TGTGCCAGCAGCCAAGATCAGGGTGGTGTAGGATCACCCCTCCACTTT
cdr3_aa: CASSQDQGGVGSPLHF

j_call: TRBJ2-1
d_call: -
v_call: TRBV9
clone_size: -
cdr3_nt: TGTGCCAGCAGCGTAGTCGGACTTACCGAGGGGGAGGAGCAGTTCTTC
cdr3_aa: CASSVVGLTEGEEQFF

j_call: TRBJ1-3
d_call: -
v_call: TRBV3-1/TRBV3-2
clone_size: -
cdr3_nt: TGTGCCAGCAGCCAAGGAGGACAGTCCTCTGGAAACACCATATATTTT
cdr3_aa: CASSQGGQSSGNTIYF

j_call: TRBJ1-3
d_call: TRBD1
v_call: TRBV3-1/TRBV3-2
clone_size: -
cdr3_nt: TGTGCCAGCAGCCATGATCCGGGACAGCTGAGCTCTGGAAACACCATATATTTT
cdr3_aa: CASSHDPGQLSSGNTIYF

j_call: TRBJ2-5
d_call: TRBD2
v_call: TRBV7-3
clone_size: -
cdr3_nt: TGTGCCAGCAGCTTAATGGGGACTAAGGAGACCCAGTACTTC
cdr3_aa: CASSLMGTKETQYF

j_call: TRBJ2-1
d_call: TRBD2
v_call: TRBV7-9
clone_size: -
cdr3_nt: TGTGCCAGCAGCCCCCCCGGGGGAGGGCCCCGATCCTACAATGAGCAGTTCTTC
cdr3_aa: CASSPPGGGPRSYNEQFF

j_call: TRBJ2-7
d_call: -
v_call: TRBV4-1
clone_size: -
cdr3_nt: TGCGCCAGCAGCGACACGGACACCTACTCCTACGAGCAGTACTTC
cdr3_aa: CASSDTDTYSYEQYF

j_call: TRBJ2-3
d_call: TRBD1
v_call: TRBV18
clone_size: -
cdr3_nt: TGTGCCAGCTCACCAGCTATTGAGACAGGGTGGGATAGCACAGATACGCAGTATTTT
cdr3_aa: CASSPAIETGWDSTDTQYF